The source of this T cell receptor (beta chain) is a study of blood T cells in healthy people across ages. Findings and caveats of the study: Naive T cell percentage and TCR beta diversity correlated strongly. Estimated diversity, derived from one million T cells, was regarded as an underestimate.

The use of a sample-barcoded 5' primer and a J-beta primer mix characterized a second PCR of roughly 6 to 11 cycles. Via MiXCR, TCRdb re-called the 5' RACE reads, giving one row per CDR3 protein. This sample has about 1.4 million distinct CDR3 sequences, with roughly 59% found just once. The CDR3 covers 15 residues. Germline CDR1 SGHTA, CDR2 FQGNSA. The germline V and J ends were trimmed by 1 base and 1 base, with 8 bases remaining between them. This clonotype appeared many times. Its specificity is not known. This clonotype originated in a man between 18 and 29 years old in good health. This chain links TRBV7-2 with TRBJ2-1; no clear D. Sample: blood. CDR3 in DNA: TGTGCCAGCAGCTTAGATCGTGGATCCTACAATGAGCAGTTCTTC. It codes for CASSLDRGSYNEQFF.